This T cell receptor (beta chain) emerged from a study of blood T cell repertoires in COVID-19. As for the study in general: Samples of COVID-19 (acute and convalescent) were obtained from the United States, Italy and Spain.

Repertoires were generated with immunoSEQ multiplex PCR, while TCRdb's copy carries only in-frame clones and drops some. This sample has approximately 22,000 clones, with around 83% found just once. This clone turned up a few times. Sequencing was done on a sample of peripheral blood. This sequence originates from a human donor in a cohort sampled during active COVID-19.

The CDR3 DNA reads TGCGCCTGTAACGGTGCAGCTAGCGGGGGGGCAATAGATACGCAGTATTTT. This translates into CACNGAASGGAIDTQYF. V and J are TRBV5-1 and TRBJ2-3, with 12 bases that match TRBD2. Germline loops: CDR1 SGHRS, CDR2 YFSETQ. V gave up 10 bases and J gave up 5 bases; unmatched junction bases: 17. This CDR3 has 17 amino acids.